The rows below give T cell receptor beta chains drawn from one sample of a study of blood T cell repertoires in COVID-19. Profiling relied on immunoSEQ multiplex PCR, and the TCRdb table lists in-frame clones only, not all of them. Altogether approximately 74,000 clones are present, approximately 85% being singletons, with the ten largest covering 7% to 8%. Sample: peripheral blood. The source of these receptors is a man aged 65 to 79 with acute or convalescent COVID-19. CDR3s include the opening cysteine and the closing phenylalanine or tryptophan. Each record gives: D gene, V gene, CDR3 length, clone size, J gene, CDR3 DNA, CDR3 protein. A D gene is named only where the DNA matches it firmly. The listing skips clone size in some rows; elsewhere it reads once, few, many or a size class.

d_call: TRBD2; v_call: TRBV5-1; cdr3_length: 15; clone_size: .; j_call: TRBJ2-1; cdr3_nt: TGCGCCAGCAGCAGGACGGGGGGGCTCTACAATGAGCAGTTCTTC; cdr3_aa: CASSRTGGLYNEQFF
d_call: TRBD2; v_call: TRBV3-1/TRBV3-2; cdr3_length: 14; clone_size: once; j_call: TRBJ2-3; cdr3_nt: TGTGCCAGCAGGGCGCGGGGGGGCACAGATACGCAGTATTTT; cdr3_aa: CASRARGGTDTQYF
d_call: .; v_call: TRBV29-1; cdr3_length: 12; clone_size: .; j_call: TRBJ2-5; cdr3_nt: TGCAGCGTTGCGGACAGCGGAGAGACCCAGTACTTC; cdr3_aa: CSVADSGETQYF
d_call: .; v_call: TRBV18; cdr3_length: 14; clone_size: .; j_call: TRBJ1-5; cdr3_nt: TGTGCCAGCTCACCAGGGGCTAGCAATCAGCCCCAGCATTTT; cdr3_aa: CASSPGASNQPQHF
d_call: TRBD2; v_call: TRBV7-2; cdr3_length: 18; clone_size: .; j_call: TRBJ2-3; cdr3_nt: TGTGCCAGCAGCTTAAAGCCCACTAGCGGGGGGCCCTTGGGTACGCAGTATTTT; cdr3_aa: CASSLKPTSGGPLGTQYF
d_call: TRBD2; v_call: TRBV7-2; cdr3_length: 18; clone_size: .; j_call: TRBJ2-7; cdr3_nt: TGTGCCAGCAGCTTGACCGGGACTAGCGGGGGGGCTCTCTCCGAGCAGTACTTC; cdr3_aa: CASSLTGTSGGALSEQYF
d_call: .; v_call: TRBV10-3; cdr3_length: 17; clone_size: .; j_call: TRBJ2-6; cdr3_nt: TGTGCCATCAGTGGAACAGGGTGGAATTCTGGGGCCAACGTCCTGACTTTC; cdr3_aa: CAISGTGWNSGANVLTF
d_call: .; v_call: TRBV15; cdr3_length: 17; clone_size: .; j_call: TRBJ2-7; cdr3_nt: TGTGCCACCAGCAGAGATATAGGGAAGAACGTACTAGGTGAGCAGTACTTC; cdr3_aa: CATSRDIGKNVLGEQYF
d_call: TRBD1; v_call: TRBV5-1; cdr3_length: 13; clone_size: few; j_call: TRBJ2-7; cdr3_nt: TGCGCCAGCAGCTTCGACAGGGCCTACGAGCAGTACTTC; cdr3_aa: CASSFDRAYEQYF
d_call: .; v_call: TRBV6-5; cdr3_length: 13; clone_size: .; j_call: TRBJ2-7; cdr3_nt: TGTGCCAGCAGTTTTAGCGAAGACTACGAGCAGTACTTC; cdr3_aa: CASSFSEDYEQYF
d_call: TRBD2; v_call: TRBV5-1; cdr3_length: 14; clone_size: .; j_call: TRBJ2-2; cdr3_nt: TGCGCCAGCAGCGACGGACTAGCGACCGGGGAGCTGTTTTTT; cdr3_aa: CASSDGLATGELFF
d_call: .; v_call: TRBV2; cdr3_length: 15; clone_size: .; j_call: TRBJ2-1; cdr3_nt: TGTGCCAGCAGGGCCGATGTAGCACGGTTGAATGAGCAGTTCTTC; cdr3_aa: CASRADVARLNEQFF
d_call: .; v_call: TRBV15; cdr3_length: 15; clone_size: .; j_call: TRBJ1-1; cdr3_nt: TGTGCCACCAGCAGAGTGCCAGGGGCCGACACTGAAGCTTTCTTT; cdr3_aa: CATSRVPGADTEAFF